The clone carrying this TCR beta chain was recorded many times. Its cognate antigen is unknown. The source of the sample is a study of T cells in Graves' hyperthyroidism and ophthalmopathy. Study overall: Peripheral blood samples were taken at initial diagnosis, prior to any treatment.

Hyperthyroidism, newly diagnosed and lasting under 2 months, affected patients aged 18 to 65. Each 10 ml fresh peripheral blood draw supplied the PBMCs. Using RNA transcripts as the source, TCR beta CDR3 regions were amplified. Carried out on the TCR CDR3, a first-round RT-PCR used the HTBI primer set. MiXCR was run by TCRdb on the multiplex PCR reads, yielding one entry per CDR3 protein. This table holds 300,000 to 450,000 distinct CDR3 sequences, less than 15% found once. Study-level results: Blood also showed most of the thyroid clonotypes that were expanded above 0.001.

The trim removed 5 bases at V and 0 bases at J, leaving 5 bases unmatched. The CDR3 runs to 15 residues. CDR1 is MNHNS and CDR2 is SASEGT in the germline V gene. The receptor was derived from a woman between 18 and 29 years old with Graves' hyperthyroidism. Sequenced material: blood. The gene calls are TRBV6-1 and TRBJ2-3; 7 bases fit TRBD1. The CDR3 spells CASSSQGVSTDTQYF. DNA of the CDR3: TGTGCCAGCAGTTCCCAGGGGGTTAGCACAGATACGCAGTATTTT.